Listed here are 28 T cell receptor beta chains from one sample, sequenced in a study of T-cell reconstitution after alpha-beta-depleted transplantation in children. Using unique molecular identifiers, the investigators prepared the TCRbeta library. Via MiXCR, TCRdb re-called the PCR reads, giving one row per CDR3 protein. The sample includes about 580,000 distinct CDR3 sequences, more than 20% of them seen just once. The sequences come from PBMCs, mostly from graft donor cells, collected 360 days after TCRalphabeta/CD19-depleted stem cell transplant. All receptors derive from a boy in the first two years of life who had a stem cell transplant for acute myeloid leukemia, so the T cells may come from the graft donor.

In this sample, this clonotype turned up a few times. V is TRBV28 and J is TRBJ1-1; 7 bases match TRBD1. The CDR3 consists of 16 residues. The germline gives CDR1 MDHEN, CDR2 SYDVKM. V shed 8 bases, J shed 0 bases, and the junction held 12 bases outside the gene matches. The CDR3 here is CASVPGGPTLNTEAFF. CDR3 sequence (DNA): TGTGCCAGCGTTCCAGGGGGGCCGACCTTGAACACTGAAGCTTTCTTT. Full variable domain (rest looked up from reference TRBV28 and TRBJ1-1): DVKVTQSSRYLVKRTGEKVFLECVQDMDHENMFWYRQDPGLGLRLIYFSYDVKMKEKGDIPEGYSVSREKKERFSLILESASTNQTSMYLCASVPGGPTLNTEAFFGQGTRLTVV.

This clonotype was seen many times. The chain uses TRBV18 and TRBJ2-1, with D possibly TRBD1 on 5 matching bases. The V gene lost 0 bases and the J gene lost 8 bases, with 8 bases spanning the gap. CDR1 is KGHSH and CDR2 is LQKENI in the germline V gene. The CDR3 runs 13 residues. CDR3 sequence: CASSPPQGYEQFF. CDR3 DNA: TGTGCCAGCTCACCACCCCAGGGATATGAGCAGTTCTTC. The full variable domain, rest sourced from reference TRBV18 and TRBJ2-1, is NAGVMQNPRHLVRRRGQEARLRCSPMKGHSHVYWYRQLPEEGLKFMVYLQKENIIDESGMPKERFSAEFPKEGPSILRIQQVVRGDSAAYFCASSPPQGYEQFFGPGTRLTVL.

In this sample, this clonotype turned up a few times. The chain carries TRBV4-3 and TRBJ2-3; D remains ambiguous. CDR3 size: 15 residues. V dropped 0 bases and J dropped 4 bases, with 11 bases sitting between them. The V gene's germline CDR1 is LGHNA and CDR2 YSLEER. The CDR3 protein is CASSQEWPRADTQYF. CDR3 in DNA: TGCGCCAGCAGCCAAGAGTGGCCTCGGGCAGATACGCAGTATTTT.

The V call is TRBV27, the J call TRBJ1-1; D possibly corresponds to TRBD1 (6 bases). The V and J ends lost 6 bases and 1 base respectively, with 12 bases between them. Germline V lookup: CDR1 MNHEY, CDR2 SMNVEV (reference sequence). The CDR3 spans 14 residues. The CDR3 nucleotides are TGTGCCAGCAGAGTCGCCAGGGGGAACACTGAAGCTTTCTTT. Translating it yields CASRVARGNTEAFF.

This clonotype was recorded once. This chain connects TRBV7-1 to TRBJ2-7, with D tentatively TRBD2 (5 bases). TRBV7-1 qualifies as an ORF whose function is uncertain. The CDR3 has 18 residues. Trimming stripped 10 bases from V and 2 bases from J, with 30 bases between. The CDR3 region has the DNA TGTGCCATGAGCTCTGGGCTACTAGGCTGGGGTACTCCCTACGAGCAGTACGTC. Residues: CAMSSGLLGWGTPYEQYV.

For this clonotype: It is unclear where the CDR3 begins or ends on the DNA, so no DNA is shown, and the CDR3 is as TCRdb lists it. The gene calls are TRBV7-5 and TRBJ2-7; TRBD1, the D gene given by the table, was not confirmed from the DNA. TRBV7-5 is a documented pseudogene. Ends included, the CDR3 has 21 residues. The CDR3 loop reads CISVPEALGGTGVDLFYEQYF.

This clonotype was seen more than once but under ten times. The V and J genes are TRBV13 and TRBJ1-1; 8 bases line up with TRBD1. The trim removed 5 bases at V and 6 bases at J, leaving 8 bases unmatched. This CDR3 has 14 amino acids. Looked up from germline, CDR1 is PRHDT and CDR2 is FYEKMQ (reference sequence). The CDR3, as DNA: TGTGCCAGCAGCCCGACCAGGGGGCTCGCTGAAGCTTTCTTT. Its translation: CASSPTRGLAEAFF.

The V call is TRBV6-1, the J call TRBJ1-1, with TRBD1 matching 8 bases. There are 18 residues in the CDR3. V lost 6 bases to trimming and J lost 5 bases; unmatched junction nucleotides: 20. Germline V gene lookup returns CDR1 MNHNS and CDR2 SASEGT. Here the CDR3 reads CASRRPGTGLTGETEAFF. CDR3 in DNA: TGTGCCAGCAGACGACCCGGGACAGGACTGACAGGTGAGACTGAAGCTTTCTTT.

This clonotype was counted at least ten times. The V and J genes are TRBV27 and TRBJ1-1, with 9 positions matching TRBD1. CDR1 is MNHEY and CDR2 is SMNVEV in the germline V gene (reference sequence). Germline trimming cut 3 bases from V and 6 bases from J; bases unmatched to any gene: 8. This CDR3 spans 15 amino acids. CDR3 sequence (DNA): TGTGCCAGCAGTTTGGAGACAGGGGGGAGGGCTGAAGCTTTCTTT. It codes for CASSLETGGRAEAFF.

CDR3 residues: CATSRRGAVYGYTF. CDR3 bases: TGTGCCACCAGCAGAAGAGGGGCCGTCTATGGCTACACCTTC. The chain recombines TRBV15 with TRBJ1-2; D might be TRBD1 (5 bases). V dropped 2 bases and J dropped 4 bases, with 11 bases sitting between them. Looked up from germline, CDR1 is LNHNV and CDR2 is YYDKDF (reference sequence). CDR3 length equals 14 residues.

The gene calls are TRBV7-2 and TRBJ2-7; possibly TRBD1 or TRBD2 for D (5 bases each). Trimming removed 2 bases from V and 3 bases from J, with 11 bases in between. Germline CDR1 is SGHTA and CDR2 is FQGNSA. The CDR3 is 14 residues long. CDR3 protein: CASSLSGASYEQYF. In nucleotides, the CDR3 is TGTGCCAGCAGCTTATCCGGGGCAAGCTACGAGCAGTACTTC.

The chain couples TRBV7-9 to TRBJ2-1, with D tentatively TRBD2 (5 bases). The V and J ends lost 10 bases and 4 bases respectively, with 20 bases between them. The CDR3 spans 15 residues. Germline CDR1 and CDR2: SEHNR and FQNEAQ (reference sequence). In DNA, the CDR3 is TGTGCCACCTTGCCACAGCGAGGGAGATACAATGAGCAGTTCTTC. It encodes CATLPQRGRYNEQFF.

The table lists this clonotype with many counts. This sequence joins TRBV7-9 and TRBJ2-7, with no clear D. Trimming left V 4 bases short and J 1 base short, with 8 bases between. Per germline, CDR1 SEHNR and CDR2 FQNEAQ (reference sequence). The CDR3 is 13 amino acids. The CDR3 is CASSSASSYEQYF. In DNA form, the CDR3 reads TGTGCCAGCAGCTCCGCCAGTTCCTACGAGCAGTACTTC.

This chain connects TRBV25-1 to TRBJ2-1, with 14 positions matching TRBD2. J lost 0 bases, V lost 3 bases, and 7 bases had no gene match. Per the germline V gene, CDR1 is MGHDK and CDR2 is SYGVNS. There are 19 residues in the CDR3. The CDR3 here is CASSDGLAGGWSSYNEQFF. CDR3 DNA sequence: TGTGCCAGCAGTGACGGACTAGCGGGGGGCTGGAGCTCCTACAATGAGCAGTTCTTC.

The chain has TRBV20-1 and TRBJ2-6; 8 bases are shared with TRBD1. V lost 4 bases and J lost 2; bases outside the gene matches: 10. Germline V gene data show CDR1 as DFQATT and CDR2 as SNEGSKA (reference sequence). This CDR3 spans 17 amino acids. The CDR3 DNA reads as TGCAGTGCTACATCCTACAGGGGGGAGGCTGGGGCCAACGTCCTGACTTTC. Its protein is CSATSYRGEAGANVLTF.

CDR3 sequence: CASSPGGQGRPGANVLTF. CDR3 DNA sequence: TGTGCCAGCAGTCCGGGGGGACAGGGTCGACCTGGGGCCAACGTCCTGACTTTC. V gene TRBV6-1 combines with J gene TRBJ2-6; TRBD1 matches 9 bases. Germline values: CDR1 MNHNS, CDR2 SASEGT. This CDR3 has 18 amino acids. After removal of 5 bases from V and 2 bases from J, the junction contained 10 bases not matched to a gene.

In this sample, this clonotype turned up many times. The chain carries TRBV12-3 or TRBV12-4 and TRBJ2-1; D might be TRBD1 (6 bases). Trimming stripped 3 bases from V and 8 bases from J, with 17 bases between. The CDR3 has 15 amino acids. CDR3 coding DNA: TGTGCCAGCAGTTTTTTGAGGGGGTTACCCGATGAGCAGTTCTTC. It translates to CASSFLRGLPDEQFF.

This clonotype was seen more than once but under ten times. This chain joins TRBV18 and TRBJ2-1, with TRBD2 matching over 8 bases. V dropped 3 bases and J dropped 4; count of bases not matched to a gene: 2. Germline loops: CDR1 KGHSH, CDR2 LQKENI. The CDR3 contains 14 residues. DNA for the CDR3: TGTGCCAGCTCACCTAGCGGGGTTTACAATGAGCAGTTCTTC. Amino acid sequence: CASSPSGVYNEQFF.

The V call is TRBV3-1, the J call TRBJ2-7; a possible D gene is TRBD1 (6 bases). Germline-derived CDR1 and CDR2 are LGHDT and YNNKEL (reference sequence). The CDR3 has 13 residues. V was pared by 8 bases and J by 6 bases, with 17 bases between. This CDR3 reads CASGGDRTCEQYV. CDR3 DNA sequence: TGTGCCAGCGGGGGAGACAGGACGTGCGAGCAGTACGTC.

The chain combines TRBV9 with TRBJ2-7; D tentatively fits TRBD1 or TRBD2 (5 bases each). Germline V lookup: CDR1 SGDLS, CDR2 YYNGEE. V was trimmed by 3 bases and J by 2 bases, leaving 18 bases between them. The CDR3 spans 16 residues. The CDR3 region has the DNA TGTGCCAGCAGCGGAGCCCCAGGGACGACCACCTACGAGCAGTACTTC. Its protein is CASSGAPGTTTYEQYF.

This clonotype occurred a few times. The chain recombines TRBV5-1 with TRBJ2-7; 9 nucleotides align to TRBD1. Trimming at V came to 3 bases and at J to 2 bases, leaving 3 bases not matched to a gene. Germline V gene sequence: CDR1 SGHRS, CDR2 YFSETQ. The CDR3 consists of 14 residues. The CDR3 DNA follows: TGCGCCAGCAGCTCGGGGACAGGGCCCTACGAGCAGTACGTC. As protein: CASSSGTGPYEQYV.

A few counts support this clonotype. Written as DNA, the CDR3 is TGTGCCAGCAGCTACCTAGCGGGGGATACGTCTGAGCAGTTCTTC. This encodes CASSYLAGDTSEQFF. The gene calls are TRBV7-3 and TRBJ2-1; 10 bases line up with TRBD2. The CDR3 spans 15 residues. The V gene end was trimmed by 4 bases and the J gene end by 9 bases; junction bases not matched to a gene: 9. In germline, CDR1 is SGHTA, CDR2 FQGTGA.

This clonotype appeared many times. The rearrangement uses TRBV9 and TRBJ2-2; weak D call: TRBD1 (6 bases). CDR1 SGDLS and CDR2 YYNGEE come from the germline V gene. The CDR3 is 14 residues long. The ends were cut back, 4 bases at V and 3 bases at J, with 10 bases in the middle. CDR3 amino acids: CASSPSGDTGELFF. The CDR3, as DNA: TGTGCCAGCAGCCCTTCAGGGGACACCGGGGAGCTGTTTTTT.

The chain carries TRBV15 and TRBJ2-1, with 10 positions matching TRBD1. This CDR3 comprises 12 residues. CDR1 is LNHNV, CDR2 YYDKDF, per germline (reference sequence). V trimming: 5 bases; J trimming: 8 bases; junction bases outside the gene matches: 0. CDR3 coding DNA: TGTGCCACCAGCGGGACAGGGGATGAGCAGTTCTTC. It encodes CATSGTGDEQFF.

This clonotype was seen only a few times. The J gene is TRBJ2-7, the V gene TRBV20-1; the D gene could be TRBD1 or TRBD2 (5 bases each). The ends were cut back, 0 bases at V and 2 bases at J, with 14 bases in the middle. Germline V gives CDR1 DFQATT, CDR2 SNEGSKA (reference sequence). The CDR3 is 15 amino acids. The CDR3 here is CSARDLVGDPYEQYF. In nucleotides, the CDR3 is TGCAGTGCTAGAGATCTCGTAGGGGACCCCTACGAGCAGTACTTC.

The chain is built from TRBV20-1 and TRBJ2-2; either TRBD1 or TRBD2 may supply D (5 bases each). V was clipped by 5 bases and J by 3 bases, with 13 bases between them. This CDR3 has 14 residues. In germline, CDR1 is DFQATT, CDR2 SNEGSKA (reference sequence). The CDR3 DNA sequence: TGCAGTGCTGATGGGACGGCGGACACCGGGGAGCTGTTTTTT. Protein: CSADGTADTGELFF.

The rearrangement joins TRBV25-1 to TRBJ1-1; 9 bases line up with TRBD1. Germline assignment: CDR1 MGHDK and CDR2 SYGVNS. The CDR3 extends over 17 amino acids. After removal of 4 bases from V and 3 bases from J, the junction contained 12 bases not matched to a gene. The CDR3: CASSAYRDREEDTEAFF. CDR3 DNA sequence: TGTGCCAGCAGTGCATACCGGGACAGGGAGGAGGACACTGAAGCTTTCTTT.

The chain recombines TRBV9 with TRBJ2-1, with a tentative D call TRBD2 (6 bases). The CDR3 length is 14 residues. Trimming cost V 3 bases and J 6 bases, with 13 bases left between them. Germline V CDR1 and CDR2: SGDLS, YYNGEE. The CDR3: CASSAGRIANEQFF. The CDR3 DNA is TGTGCCAGCAGCGCCGGGAGAATCGCCAATGAGCAGTTCTTC. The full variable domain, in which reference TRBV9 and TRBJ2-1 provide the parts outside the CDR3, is DSGVTQTPKHLITATGQRVTLRCSPRSGDLSVYWYQQSLDQGLQFLIQYYNGEERAKGNILERFSAQQFPDLHSELNLSSLELGDSALYFCASSAGRIANEQFFGPGTRLTVL.